One and the same sample provided the 30 T cell receptor beta chains below, sequenced in a study of spatial heterogeneity in lung cancer. The sample's time point: sample taken at primary tumor resection. TCRdb analysed the 5' RACE reads with MiXCR anew, one entry per CDR3 protein. The sample records 40,000 to 45,000 distinct CDR3 sequences, approximately 14% being singletons. This sample comprised PBMCs, obtained at surgery. These receptors originate from a male donor with early-stage non-small cell lung cancer.

Many counts were recorded for this clonotype. V gene TRBV7-2 combines with J gene TRBJ2-4; D is ambiguous. V dropped 3 bases and J dropped 8 bases, with 14 bases sitting between them. CDR3 length: 14 amino acids. Germline CDR1 reads SGHTA; CDR2 reads FQGNSA. CDR3 sequence (DNA): TGTGCCAGCAGCTTCACAGAGTCCTCTCACATTCAGTACTTC. It yields the protein CASSFTESSHIQYF.

In its sample, this clonotype was seen many times. The genes are TRBV7-3 and TRBJ1-4, with TRBD1 as a possible D gene (5 bases). Germline assignment: CDR1 SGHTA and CDR2 FQGTGA. V was trimmed by 1 base and J by 2 bases, leaving 11 bases between them. The CDR3 has 16 residues. The CDR3 DNA reads TGTGCCAGCAGCTTAAGGGGCAGGGCGACTAATGAAAAACTGTTTTTT. It specifies CASSLRGRATNEKLFF.

This clonotype was seen a handful of times. The gene calls are TRBV2 and TRBJ2-7; 9 bases match TRBD1. With V trimmed by 8 bases and J by 4 bases, 6 bases remained unmatched. The germline CDR1 and CDR2 sequences are SNHLY and FYNNEI. CDR3 length: 13 residues. Here the CDR3 DNA reads TGTGCCAGCGAGGGACAGGGACCTTACGAGCAGTACTTC. Its protein product is CASEGQGPYEQYF.

In this sample, this clonotype turned up many times. The J gene is TRBJ2-5, the V gene TRBV5-1, with D tentatively TRBD1 (6 bases). There are 14 residues in the CDR3. V dropped 5 bases and J dropped 0 bases, with 11 bases sitting between them. CDR1 SGHRS and CDR2 YFSETQ come from the germline V gene. The CDR3 sequence: CASSDGQHQETQYF. In DNA form, the CDR3 reads TGCGCCAGCAGTGACGGACAGCACCAAGAGACCCAGTACTTC.

The V gene is TRBV6-6, the J gene TRBJ1-2; 8 bases match TRBD1. After removal of 2 bases from V and 5 bases from J, the junction contained 10 bases not matched to a gene. Germline V gene lookup returns CDR1 MNHNY and CDR2 SVGAGI (reference sequence). The CDR3 is 16 amino acids. CDR3: CASSYLTRGRGYGYTF. The CDR3 region has the DNA TGTGCCAGCAGTTACCTTACCAGGGGGCGTGGGTATGGCTACACCTTC.

The genes are TRBV7-2 and TRBJ1-4; TRBD1 might be the D (6 bases). Germline V gene sequence: CDR1 SGHTA, CDR2 FQGNSA. The CDR3 is 15 residues long. V lost 0 bases, J lost 8 bases, and 13 bases lay in between. Here the CDR3 reads CASSLARGGGEKLFF. The DNA of the CDR3 is TGTGCCAGCAGCTTAGCCCGGGGGGGCGGCGAAAAACTGTTTTTT.

This clonotype came up many times. The rearrangement links TRBV20-1 to TRBJ2-3; 13 nucleotides match TRBD2. The CDR3 has 13 amino acids. J gave up 6 bases and V 3 bases, and 0 bases lay outside the gene matches. Germline CDR1 reads DFQATT; CDR2 reads SNEGSKA (reference sequence). CDR3 amino acids: CSARTSGGDTQYF. CDR3 bases: TGCAGTGCTAGGACTAGCGGGGGGGATACGCAGTATTTT.

This clonotype was recorded a few times. The rearrangement uses TRBV5-5 and TRBJ1-5, with 8 positions matching TRBD1. Trimming at V came to 4 bases and at J to 4 bases, leaving 1 base not matched to a gene. The CDR3 totals 13 residues. Germline CDR1 and CDR2: SGHKS and YYEKEE (reference sequence). The chain's CDR3 is CASSRTGNQPQHF. The DNA for the CDR3 is TGTGCCAGCAGCAGGACAGGGAATCAGCCCCAGCATTTT. Together with reference TRBV5-5 and TRBJ1-5, the CDR3 gives the full variable domain: DAGVTQSPTHLIKTRGQQVTLRCSPISGHKSVSWYQQVLGQGPQFIFQYYEKEERGRGNFPDRFSARQFPNYSSELNVNALLLGDSALYLCASSRTGNQPQHFGDGTRLSIL.

The rearrangement joins TRBV27 to TRBJ2-3; D remains unclear. Germline loops: CDR1 MNHEY, CDR2 SMNVEV (reference sequence). V was pared by 5 bases and J by 1 base, with 7 bases between. This CDR3 contains 13 residues. The CDR3 sequence is CASSMDGTDTQYF. The CDR3 DNA reads TGTGCCAGCAGTATGGACGGCACAGATACGCAGTATTTT.

This sequence joins TRBV10-3 and TRBJ2-7; D uncertain. V dropped 4 bases and J dropped 2 bases, with 12 bases sitting between them. The germline CDR1 and CDR2 sequences are ENHRY and SYGVKD. The length of the CDR3 is 14 residues. The CDR3 DNA is TGTGCCATCAGTGCCCTTGGCAAGACCTACGAGCAGTACTTC. Its protein is CAISALGKTYEQYF.

The genes are TRBV12-3 or TRBV12-4 and TRBJ2-7; D possibly matches TRBD1 or TRBD2 (7 bases each). CDR3 length equals 13 residues. V shed 8 bases and J shed 2 bases, with 13 bases lying between them. The CDR3 coding sequence is TGTGCCAGCTGTCAGGGGGGGCCCTACGAGCAGTACTTC. Translated, it gives CASCQGGPYEQYF.

This clonotype was counted a few times. The chain is built from TRBV5-5 and TRBJ1-2; D perhaps matches TRBD1 (6 bases). With 4 bases removed from V and 8 bases from J, the gap between germline ends came to 15 bases. In germline, CDR1 is SGHKS, CDR2 YYEKEE (reference sequence). The CDR3 has 13 amino acids. The CDR3 DNA follows: TGTGCCAGCAGCCGAACAGGGTCAGGAGGCTACACCTTC. Translating gives CASSRTGSGGYTF. The full variable domain, its missing parts supplied by reference TRBV5-5 and TRBJ1-2, is DAGVTQSPTHLIKTRGQQVTLRCSPISGHKSVSWYQQVLGQGPQFIFQYYEKEERGRGNFPDRFSARQFPNYSSELNVNALLLGDSALYLCASSRTGSGGYTFGSGTRLTVV.

This clonotype came up many times. V and J are TRBV15 and TRBJ2-1; perhaps D is TRBD1 or TRBD2 (6 bases each). Trimming took off 3 bases at V and 0 bases at J, with 12 bases between the two ends. The germline V gene has CDR1 LNHNV and CDR2 YYDKDF (reference sequence). This CDR3 has 16 residues. DNA of the CDR3: TGTGCCACCAGCAGTACACAGGGACTCTCCTACAATGAGCAGTTCTTC. This codes for CATSSTQGLSYNEQFF. The full variable domain, in which reference TRBV15 and TRBJ2-1 provide the parts outside the CDR3, is DAMVIQNPRYQVTQFGKPVTLSCSQTLNHNVMYWYQQKSSQAPKLLFHYYDKDFNNEADTPDNFQSRRPNTSFCFLDIRSPGLGDTAMYLCATSSTQGLSYNEQFFGPGTRLTVL.

The J gene is TRBJ2-3, the V gene TRBV6-5; TRBD2 matches 15 bases. CDR1 is MNHEY and CDR2 is SVGAGI in the germline V gene. The CDR3 covers 16 residues. Germline trimming cut 4 bases from V and 4 bases from J; bases unmatched to any gene: 3. DNA for the CDR3: TGTGCCAGCAGTTGGGGACTAGCGGGAGGTGCAGATACGCAGTATTTT. Translation gives CASSWGLAGGADTQYF.

There are many counts of this clonotype. The genes are TRBV12-3 or TRBV12-4 and TRBJ2-2; D tentatively reads TRBD1 or TRBD2 (5 bases each). CDR3 length: 15 amino acids. Between the trimmed V and J ends, which lost 6 bases and 6 bases, there was a span of 17 bases. CDR3: CASRGEQAFSGELFF. The DNA of the CDR3 is TGTGCCAGCAGGGGGGAACAGGCTTTCTCCGGGGAGCTGTTTTTT.

This chain links TRBV29-1 with TRBJ2-3; tentatively, D is TRBD1 or TRBD2 (5 bases each). The CDR3 loop spans 13 amino acids. V lost 1 base to trimming and J lost 4 bases, with 9 bases between them. CDR1 is SQVTM, CDR2 ANQGSEA, per germline. The CDR3 DNA is TGCAGCGTTGAAGGTGTGGGGGCAGATACGCAGTATTTT. Encoded protein: CSVEGVGADTQYF.

The table lists this clonotype with a few counts. The J gene is TRBJ2-7, the V gene TRBV12-3 or TRBV12-4; 13 bases line up with TRBD2. V was pared by 5 bases and J by 5 bases, with 6 bases of the junction left unmatched. The CDR3 runs to 15 residues. CDR3 bases: TGTGCCAGCAGTACGGGACTAGCGGGATCCCACGAGCAGTACTTC. Residues: CASSTGLAGSHEQYF.

The chain uses TRBV7-2 and TRBJ2-5; 12 bases fit TRBD2. The ends lost 2 bases at V and 7 bases at J; junction bases unmatched: 8. The CDR3 runs to 16 residues. Germline CDR1 SGHTA, CDR2 FQGNSA. CDR3 bases: TGTGCCAGCAGCTTAAACGGACTAGCGGGGTCCGGGACCCAGTACTTC. Translating it yields CASSLNGLAGSGTQYF.

Ten or more counts support this clonotype. The chain joins TRBV15 to TRBJ2-7, with 7 bases identical to TRBD1. Looked up from germline, CDR1 is LNHNV and CDR2 is YYDKDF (reference sequence). The length of the CDR3 is 15 residues. V dropped 1 base and J dropped 1; count of bases not matched to a gene: 4. CDR3 nucleotides: TGTGCCACCAGCAGAGCTGGCAGGGGGTCCTACGAGCAGTACTTC. Amino acids: CATSRAGRGSYEQYF.

This clonotype was detected ten times or more. CDR3 nucleotide sequence: TGTGCCACCAGTGCCGAGGACAATCAGCCCCAGCATTTT. Its translation is CATSAEDNQPQHF. The chain uses TRBV24-1 and TRBJ1-5, with D unresolved. CDR1 and CDR2 (germline): KGHDR, SFDVKD. The CDR3 runs 13 residues. Deletions cut 5 bases from V and 3 bases from J, with 7 bases between.

The table lists this clonotype with many counts. The CDR3 region has the DNA TGCAGTGCTAGTCAATACAGGAGAAATCAGCCCCAGCATTTT. Amino acids: CSASQYRRNQPQHF. The V call is TRBV20-1, the J call TRBJ1-5; perhaps TRBD1 as D (5 bases). The V end was cut by 3 bases, the J end by 4 bases, with 13 bases between. The CDR3 has 14 amino acids. The germline gives CDR1 DFQATT, CDR2 SNEGSKA (reference sequence).

The table lists this clonotype with many counts. V is TRBV27 and J is TRBJ2-2; no firm D call. Trimming stripped 0 bases from V and 6 bases from J, with 17 bases between. CDR3 size: 17 residues. Germline assignment: CDR1 MNHEY and CDR2 SMNVEV (reference sequence). CDR3 sequence (DNA): TGTGCCAGCAGTTTATCGGTGGTCCGTCCCTATGCCGGGGAGCTGTTTTTT. It specifies CASSLSVVRPYAGELFF.

The rearrangement uses TRBV7-2 and TRBJ2-3; no clear D gene. V lost 1 base to trimming and J lost 6 bases, with 14 bases between them. CDR3 size: 15 residues. CDR1 is SGHTA and CDR2 is FQGNSA in the germline V gene. In nucleotides, the CDR3 is TGTGCCAGCAGCTTAGGGCTCGGATTTCTTGATACGCAGTATTTT. Residues: CASSLGLGFLDTQYF.

A few counts support this clonotype. The V call is TRBV10-3, the J call TRBJ2-7; D may be TRBD2 (6 bases). The V gene's germline CDR1 is ENHRY and CDR2 SYGVKD. The CDR3 sequence is 14 residues long. Trimming cost V 6 bases and J 0 bases, with 12 bases left between them. The CDR3 sequence is CAIRKEGSSYEQYF. DNA of the CDR3: TGTGCCATCAGGAAGGAGGGGAGCTCCTACGAGCAGTACTTC.

This clonotype was counted many times. This chain connects TRBV5-4 to TRBJ2-3; 9 bases fit TRBD1. From germline, CDR1 is SGHNT and CDR2 YYREEE (reference sequence). The CDR3 extends over 16 amino acids. V lost 4 bases and J lost 2; bases outside the gene matches: 8. This CDR3 is CASSDRRTGATDTQYF. In DNA form, the CDR3 reads TGTGCCAGCAGCGACAGGAGGACAGGGGCCACAGATACGCAGTATTTT.

This clonotype was seen at least ten times. This rearrangement joins TRBV15 to TRBJ1-2, with D maybe TRBD1 (6 bases). The CDR3 is made up of 15 amino acids. Germline-derived CDR1 and CDR2 are LNHNV and YYDKDF (reference sequence). Trimming took off 0 bases at V and 4 bases at J, with 12 bases between the two ends. CDR3 sequence reads: CATSRDRTDLYGYTF. The CDR3 coding sequence is TGTGCCACCAGCAGAGATAGGACAGACCTCTATGGCTACACCTTC.

This chain connects TRBV7-3 to TRBJ2-1; 11 nucleotides match TRBD2. The J segment lost 6 bases and the V segment lost 3 bases, leaving 4 bases of the junction unmatched. The CDR3 has 15 amino acids. The germline V gene encodes CDR1 SGHTA and CDR2 FQGTGA. CDR3 region: CASSFGTSGANEQFF. Here the CDR3 DNA reads TGTGCCAGCAGCTTTGGGACTAGCGGAGCCAATGAGCAGTTCTTC.

The genes are TRBV5-1 and TRBJ2-1; TRBD2 matches 15 bases. Germline V CDR1 and CDR2: SGHRS, YFSETQ. This CDR3 comprises 17 residues. With V trimmed by 0 bases and J by 8 bases, 6 bases remained unmatched. CDR3 sequence (DNA): TGCGCCAGCAGCTTGGAGGGGACTAGCGGGAGGCCTCATGAGCAGTTCTTC. Its protein product is CASSLEGTSGRPHEQFF. Looking up the rest from reference TRBV5-1 and TRBJ2-1 gives the full variable domain: KAGVTQTPRYLIKTRGQQVTLSCSPISGHRSVSWYQQTPGQGLQFLFEYFSETQRNKGNFPGRFSGRQFSNSRSEMNVSTLELGDSALYLCASSLEGTSGRPHEQFFGPGTRLTVL.

The V and J genes are TRBV6-4 and TRBJ2-2, with D perhaps TRBD2 (5 bases). The CDR3 spans 13 residues. The V gene's germline CDR1 is MRHNA and CDR2 SNTAGT. Trimming removed 7 bases at V and 2 bases at J, with 8 bases between. CDR3 coding DNA: TGTGCCAGCAACCCGGGAAACACCGGGGAGCTGTTTTTT. Protein sequence: CASNPGNTGELFF.

This clonotype was found many times. The chain couples TRBV11-2 to TRBJ2-3; D unresolved. The CDR3 consists of 14 residues. Per the germline V gene, CDR1 is SGHAT and CDR2 is FQNNGV. V lost 5 bases, J lost 1 base, and 10 bases lay in between. Here the CDR3 reads CASSPPVGTDTQYF. The CDR3 region has the DNA TGTGCCAGCAGCCCCCCTGTCGGCACAGATACGCAGTATTTT.